The clone carrying this T cell receptor (beta chain) was seen once. As yet, its antigen is unknown. This CDR3 comprises 14 residues. CDR1 KGHSH and CDR2 LQKENI come from the germline V gene. Between the trimmed V and J ends, which lost 3 bases and 1 base, there was a span of 7 bases. This sample is drawn from a study of shared clonotypes between healthy human individuals. Study results and limitations: With a handful of donors compared, roughly 5% of naive CD4 clonotypes were shared.

The DNA input per sorted-subset replicate PCR was about 190 ng, corresponding to some 30,000 T cell genomes. The data were produced by immunoSEQ multiplex PCR, yet TCRdb's version contains in-frame clones alone and is incomplete. The sample carries under 550,000 clones, almost 97% recorded once. CD45RA+ naive and CD45RA-negative memory subsets were separated from CD4+ cells. The gene calls are TRBV18 and TRBJ2-1; no clear D gene. This TCR came from a woman aged 25-40 years in good health. The sequenced sample was naive CD4+ T cells sorted from blood. Subset given: CD45RA+ positively selected. CDR3 loop: CASSPRISYNEQFF. As DNA, the CDR3 is TGTGCCAGCTCACCGCGGATTTCCTACAATGAGCAGTTCTTC.